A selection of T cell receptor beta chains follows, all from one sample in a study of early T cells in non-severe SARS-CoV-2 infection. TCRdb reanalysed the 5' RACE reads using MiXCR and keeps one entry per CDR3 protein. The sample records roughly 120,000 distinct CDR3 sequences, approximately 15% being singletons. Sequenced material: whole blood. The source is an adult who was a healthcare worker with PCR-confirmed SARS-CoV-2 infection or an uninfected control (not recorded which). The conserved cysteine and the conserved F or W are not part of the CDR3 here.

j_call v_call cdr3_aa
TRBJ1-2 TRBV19 ASSPREGLSYT
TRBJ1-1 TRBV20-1 SARTYGLL
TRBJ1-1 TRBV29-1 SARSDSSEAF
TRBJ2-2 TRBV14 ASSQDRTWGAELF
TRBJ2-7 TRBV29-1 SARGQIYEQY
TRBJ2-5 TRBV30 AWGAGATETQY
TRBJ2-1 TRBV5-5 ASSLAWGGDEQF
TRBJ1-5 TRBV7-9 ASAPSGTQPQH
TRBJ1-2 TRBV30 AWSEQDLSGYT
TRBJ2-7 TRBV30 AWSVQGGYEQY
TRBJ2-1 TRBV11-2 ASSRTLAGGNYEQF
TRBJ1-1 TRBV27 ASSLDGNWNTEAF
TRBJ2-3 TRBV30 ACLAVTDTQY
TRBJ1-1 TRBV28 ASSLLGGTEAF
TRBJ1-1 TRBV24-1 ATSDGGEAF
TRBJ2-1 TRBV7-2 ASSLDRGSYNEQF
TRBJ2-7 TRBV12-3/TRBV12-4 ASSLAGGHTYLGQY
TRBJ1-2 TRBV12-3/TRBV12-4 ASGNTNYGYT
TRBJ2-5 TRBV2 ASSGGQYQETQY
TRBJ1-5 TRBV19 ASRGQGAPNQPQH
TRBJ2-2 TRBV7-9 ASSSAPSGELF
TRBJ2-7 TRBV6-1 ASIRGGTYEQY
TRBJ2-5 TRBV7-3 ASSRSGQETQY
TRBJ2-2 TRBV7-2 ASSYQLLAPTYTGELF
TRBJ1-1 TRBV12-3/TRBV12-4 ASLPQVNTEAF
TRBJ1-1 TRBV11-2 ASSLVAGSEAF
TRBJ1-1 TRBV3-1 ASSQEQEYTEAF
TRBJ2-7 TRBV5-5 ASSPTGGAGEQY
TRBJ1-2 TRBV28 ASSSQAWVYGYT
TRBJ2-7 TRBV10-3 AISDPTVFHEQY
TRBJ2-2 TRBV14 ASSRGGTANTGELF
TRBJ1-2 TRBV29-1 SVVSGVVYT
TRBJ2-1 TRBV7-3 ASSVVAGGYNEQF
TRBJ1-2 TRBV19 ASTLHGRYGYT
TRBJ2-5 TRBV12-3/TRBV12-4 ASSYVGGETQY
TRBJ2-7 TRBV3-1 ASSQGTSTYEQY
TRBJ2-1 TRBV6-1 ASKETNNEQF
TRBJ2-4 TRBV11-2 ASSDLAGIQY
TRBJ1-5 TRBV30 AWSLGQNQPQH
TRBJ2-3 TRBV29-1 SVLKWEGRATDTQY
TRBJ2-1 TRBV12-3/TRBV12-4 ASSPRDRFENEQF
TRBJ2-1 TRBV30 AWSRGLGREQF
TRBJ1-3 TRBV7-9 ASSPTGPGNTIY
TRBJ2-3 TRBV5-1 ASSLTGDADTQY
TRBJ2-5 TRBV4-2 ASSRNGQVGETQY
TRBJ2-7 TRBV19 ASSIRTSTSEQY